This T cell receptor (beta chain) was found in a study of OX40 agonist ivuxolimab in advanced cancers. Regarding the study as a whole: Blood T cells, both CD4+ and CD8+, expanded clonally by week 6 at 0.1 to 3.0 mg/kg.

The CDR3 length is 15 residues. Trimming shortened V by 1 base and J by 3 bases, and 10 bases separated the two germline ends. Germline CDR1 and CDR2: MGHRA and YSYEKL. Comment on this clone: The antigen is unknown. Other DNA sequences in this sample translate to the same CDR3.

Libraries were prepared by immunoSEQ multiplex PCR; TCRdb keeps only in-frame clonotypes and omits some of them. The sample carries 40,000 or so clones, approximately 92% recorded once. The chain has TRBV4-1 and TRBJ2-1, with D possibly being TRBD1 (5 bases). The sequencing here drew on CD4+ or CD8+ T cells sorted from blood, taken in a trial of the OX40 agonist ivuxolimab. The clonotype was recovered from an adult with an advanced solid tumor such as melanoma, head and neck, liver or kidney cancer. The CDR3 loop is CASSQALGDYNEQFF. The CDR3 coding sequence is TGCGCCAGCAGCCAAGCTTTAGGGGACTACAATGAGCAGTTCTTC.